This passage covers 14 T cell receptor beta chains from one sample sequenced in a study of molecular identifiers for immune sequencing clone quantification. TCRdb ran MiXCR on the PCR reads and lists one entry per CDR3 protein. Of 350,000 or so distinct CDR3 sequences in the sample, over 20% were seen once. The sample comprised naive CD8+ T cells from blood, with Jurkat cell RNA spiked in. Stated subset: FACS-sorted CD8+CD4-CCR7+CD45RA+ naive T cells. These receptors all stem from a human donor in good health. Some libraries in this study had Jurkat cell RNA spiked in.

This clonotype showed up many times. The gene calls are TRBV30 and TRBJ2-1; D gene ambiguous. V was cut by 0 bases and J by 8 bases, with 20 bases left in between. In germline, CDR1 is GTSNPN, CDR2 SVGIG (reference sequence). There are 16 residues in the CDR3. The CDR3 protein is CAWSVELFGFPYEQFF. The DNA for the CDR3 is TGTGCCTGGAGTGTAGAGTTGTTCGGCTTCCCCTATGAGCAGTTCTTC. The full variable domain, with the rest looked up from reference TRBV30 and TRBJ2-1, is SQTIHQWPATLVQPVGSPLSLECTVEGTSNPNLYWYRQAAGRGLQLLFYSVGIGQISSEVPQNLSASRPQDRQFILSSKKLLLSDSGFYLCAWSVELFGFPYEQFFGPGTRLTVL.

This clonotype occurred many times. The chain links TRBV4-1 to TRBJ2-1; TRBD1 agrees at 8 bases. Trimming cost V 1 base and J 8 bases; bases outside gene matches: 4. This CDR3 is built from 14 residues. Germline-derived CDR1 and CDR2 are MGHRA and YSYEKL. The CDR3 spells CASSQGQGADEQFF. CDR3 DNA sequence: TGCGCCAGCAGCCAAGGCCAGGGGGCAGATGAGCAGTTCTTC.

This clonotype has at least ten counts. The chain carries TRBV2 and TRBJ2-5; D may be TRBD2 (6 bases). Trimming left V 8 bases short and J 2 bases short, with 15 bases between. The CDR3 totals 14 residues. CDR1 and CDR2 (germline): SNHLY, FYNNEI. This CDR3 reads CASAGLAAQETQYF. The CDR3 DNA follows: TGTGCCAGCGCGGGATTAGCGGCACAAGAGACCCAGTACTTC.

This clonotype has ten or more counts. In DNA, the CDR3 is TGTGCCAGCAGCGTAGTGGGACTAGCATCAGAGACCCAGTACTTC. This codes for CASSVVGLASETQYF. This chain links TRBV9 with TRBJ2-5; the match to TRBD2 covers 9 bases. The CDR3 contains 15 residues. V shed 0 bases and J 4 bases; nucleotides not matched to a gene: 4. Germline V gene data show CDR1 as SGDLS and CDR2 as YYNGEE.

Details on this clonotype: One base away lies a much larger clone, so this may be a sequencing read error. The chain uses TRBV5-6 and TRBJ2-1, with TRBD2 matching 8 bases. The germline V gene has CDR1 SGHDT and CDR2 YYEEEE. The CDR3 contains 16 residues. The DNA for the CDR3 is TGTGCCAGCAGCTTGGGGGCGGGGGGAGCGTACAGTGAGCAGTTCTTC. This gives the protein CASSLGAGGAYSEQFF.

The chain couples TRBV4-1 to TRBJ2-2; TRBD2 matches 10 bases. The CDR3 spans 16 residues. Germline V gene data show CDR1 as MGHRA and CDR2 as YSYEKL. The V and J ends lost 0 bases and 7 bases, in that order; junction bases with no gene match: 5. The CDR3 protein is CASSQEAGGLIGELFF. As DNA, the CDR3 is TGCGCCAGCAGCCAAGAAGCGGGGGGGCTTATCGGGGAGCTGTTTTTT.

Details on this clonotype: A much larger clone differs from this one at a single base, so this may be a read error. The gene calls are TRBV6-5 and TRBJ2-1, with a possible D match to TRBD1 (5 bases). Germline-derived CDR1 and CDR2 are MNHEY and SVGAGI. The CDR3 is made up of 14 amino acids. Trimming pared 4 bases from V and 8 bases from J, leaving 15 bases between. The CDR3, as DNA: TGTGCCAGCAGTTTCGGTAGGGGTTGGGATGAGCAGTTCTTC. It specifies CASSFGRGWDEQFF.

As concerns this clonotype: A much larger clone lies one base from this, so it may be a read error. The J gene is TRBJ2-3, the V gene TRBV7-6; tentatively, D is TRBD2 (6 bases). Germline V gene sequence: CDR1 SGHVS, CDR2 FNYEAQ. This CDR3 contains 14 residues. V was shortened by 5 bases and J by 1 base, with 10 bases between the two germline ends. CDR3 DNA sequence: TGTGCCAGCAGCCACTGGGGGGGCACAGATACGCAGTATTTT. This translates into CASSHWGGTDTQYF. The full variable domain, rest sourced from reference TRBV7-6 and TRBJ2-3, is GAGVSQSPRYKVTKRGQDVALRCDPISGHVSLYWYRQALGQGPEFLTYFNYEAQQDKSGLPNDRFSAERPEGSISTLTIQRTEQRDSAMYRCASSHWGGTDTQYFGPGTRLTVL.

This clonotype was counted many times. V is TRBV28 and J is TRBJ2-7; D gene uncertain. The CDR3 covers 13 residues. Germline V gives CDR1 MDHEN, CDR2 SYDVKM. Trimming removed 1 base at V and 1 base at J, with 5 bases between. This CDR3 reads CASSLLISYEQYF. In DNA form, the CDR3 reads TGTGCCAGCAGTTTATTGATTTCCTACGAGCAGTACTTC. Together with reference TRBV28 and TRBJ2-7, the CDR3 gives the full variable domain: DVKVTQSSRYLVKRTGEKVFLECVQDMDHENMFWYRQDPGLGLRLIYFSYDVKMKEKGDIPEGYSVSREKKERFSLILESASTNQTSMYLCASSLLISYEQYFGPGTRLTVT.

This clonotype has at least ten counts. This rearrangement joins TRBV25-1 to TRBJ2-7, with a possible D match to TRBD2 (6 bases). Trimming shortened V by 1 base and J by 4 bases, and 17 bases separated the two germline ends. Germline V gives CDR1 MGHDK, CDR2 SYGVNS. The CDR3 length is 16 residues. CDR3 DNA: TGTGCCAGCAGTGAATTAGCTGCGGGACTTGGATACGAGCAGTACTTC. It translates to CASSELAAGLGYEQYF.

The V gene is TRBV20-1, the J gene TRBJ2-2; 14 bases are shared with TRBD2. Per the germline V gene, CDR1 is DFQATT and CDR2 is SNEGSKA (reference sequence). The CDR3 is 18 amino acids. After removal of 4 bases from V and 0 bases from J, the junction contained 7 bases not matched to a gene. CDR3 nucleotides: TGCAGTGCTACCCCCGGACTAGCGGGAGGCCCGAACACCGGGGAGCTGTTTTTT. It codes for CSATPGLAGGPNTGELFF.

This clonotype was picked up many times. The gene calls are TRBV14 and TRBJ2-7, with 7 nucleotides matching TRBD2. The V gene's germline CDR1 is SGHDN and CDR2 FVKESK. Trimming at V came to 0 bases and at J to 0 bases, leaving 2 bases not matched to a gene. CDR3 size: 15 residues. CDR3 sequence: CASSQEGGSSYEQYF. In nucleotides, the CDR3 is TGTGCCAGCAGCCAAGAGGGCGGGAGCTCCTACGAGCAGTACTTC.

Points on this clonotype: A much more abundant neighbour one base away suggests this may be a read error. J is TRBJ2-7 and V is TRBV30; 9 bases line up with TRBD1. The germline CDR1 and CDR2 sequences are GTSNPN and SVGIG (reference sequence). The CDR3 covers 13 residues. The DNA of the CDR3 is TGTGCCTGGAGTGTACGGACAGGGGACGAGCAGCACTTC. Its translation: CAWSVRTGDEQHF.

About this clonotype: A much larger clonotype is one base distant, so this may be a read error. The chain employs TRBV11-2 and TRBJ2-3, with a weak D call TRBD2 (5 bases). The germline V gene has CDR1 SGHAT and CDR2 FQNNGV. The CDR3 consists of 16 residues. In DNA, the CDR3 is TGTGCCAGAAGCTTATTTCTAGCCCAGGACACAGATACGCAGTATTTT. Translation: CARSLFLAQDTDTQYF.